The rows below give T cell receptor beta chains drawn from one sample of a study of T cell repertoires in cytomegalovirus infection. TCRdb analysed the reads with MiXCR anew, one entry per CDR3 protein. This table has 350,000 to 400,000 distinct CDR3 sequences, just under 35% appearing once. Their antigens remain unidentified. The starting material was cultured PBMCs, obtained from culture after CMV antigen stimulation. The receptor source for this set is a human donor in good health (CMV status not recorded). Some clones in this sample may be carry-over from other donors' samples. The CDR3 runs from the conserved cysteine through the conserved F or W. A D gene is named only where the DNA matches it firmly. Some rows have no size entry. The others give once, few or many, or a class for an expanded clone.

V gene	D gene	clone size	J gene	CDR3 protein	CDR3 DNA
TRBV2	TRBD2	NA	TRBJ2-7	CASYTGTSVYEQYF	TGTGCCAGCTACACCGGGACTAGCGTCTACGAGCAGTACTTC
TRBV20-1	TRBD2	few	TRBJ2-3	CSAGTSGLDTQYF	TGCAGTGCCGGGACTAGCGGTCTCGATACGCAGTATTTT
TRBV6-1	NA	many	TRBJ1-6	CASTALINSPLHF	TGTGCCAGCACTGCACTCATTAATTCACCCCTCCACTTT
TRBV4-1	NA	few	TRBJ2-1	CASSQDEAGQSYNEQFF	TGCGCCAGCAGCCAAGATGAGGCGGGACAGTCCTACAATGAGCAGTTCTTC
TRBV6-1	NA	NA	TRBJ1-5	CASSRRPQGSNQPQHF	TGTGCCAGCAGTCGAAGACCCCAGGGGTCCAATCAGCCCCAGCATTTT
TRBV7-2	NA	NA	TRBJ1-1	CASSLQAGGSEAFF	TGTGCCAGCAGCCTACAGGCTGGGGGATCTGAAGCTTTCTTT
TRBV28	NA	few	TRBJ1-1	CASSPDSVRTEAFF	TGTGCCAGCAGTCCGGACAGCGTGCGCACTGAAGCTTTCTTT
TRBV6-2/TRBV6-3	NA	NA	TRBJ2-3	CASSYRAPGDTQYF	TGTGCCAGCAGTTACAGGGCCCCGGGAGATACGCAGTATTTT
TRBV6-2/TRBV6-3	NA	few	TRBJ1-1	CASSPRGSGTEAFF	TGTGCCAGCAGTCCGAGGGGTTCGGGCACTGAAGCTTTCTTT
TRBV10-3	NA	few	TRBJ2-2	CAISESTRDTGELFF	TGTGCCATCAGTGAGTCTACAAGGGACACCGGGGAGCTGTTTTTT
TRBV7-8	TRBD2	NA	TRBJ2-7	CASSPPSGNTYEQYF	TGTGCCAGCAGCCCCCCTAGCGGTAATACCTACGAGCAGTACTTC
TRBV12-3/TRBV12-4	TRBD1	NA	TRBJ2-3	CASLKGAGTQYF	TGTGCCAGCCTTAAGGGGGCAGGGACGCAGTATTTT
TRBV6-1	NA	few	TRBJ1-2	CASRFLISSVGYTF	TGTGCCAGCAGATTCCTAATAAGTTCCGTGGGCTACACCTTC
TRBV29-1	TRBD2	few	TRBJ2-1	CSVASGGKQFF	TGCAGCGTCGCTAGCGGGGGAAAGCAGTTCTTC
TRBV5-1	TRBD2	few	TRBJ2-1	CASSLLSGRAKGTNEQFF	TGCGCCAGCAGCCTCCTTAGCGGGAGGGCCAAGGGGACGAATGAGCAGTTCTTC
TRBV28	TRBD2	NA	TRBJ2-5	CASSFAFGSGRAVGETQYF	TGTGCCAGCAGTTTTGCGTTCGGTAGCGGGAGGGCCGTAGGGGAGACCCAGTACTTC
TRBV30	NA	NA	TRBJ2-1	CAWTAGYNEQFF	TGTGCCTGGACGGCGGGCTACAATGAGCAGTTCTTC
TRBV3-1	NA	NA	TRBJ2-4	CASSQDGVGIQYF	TGTGCCAGCAGCCAAGACGGGGTTGGCATTCAGTACTTC
TRBV4-1	NA	few	TRBJ1-2	CASSQVHLSYGYTF	TGCGCCAGCAGCCAAGTGCATCTGAGCTATGGCTACACCTTC
TRBV7-6	NA	NA	TRBJ2-1	CASSLRDSLHGEQFF	TGTGCCAGCAGCTTGCGGGACTCCCTACACGGTGAGCAGTTCTTC
TRBV9	TRBD2	NA	TRBJ2-1	CASSISGRAINEQFF	TGTGCCAGCAGCATTAGCGGGAGGGCCATCAATGAGCAGTTCTTC
TRBV19	TRBD1	few	TRBJ1-5	CASNRGQAHSNQPQHF	TGTGCCAGTAATCGAGGACAGGCTCATAGCAATCAGCCCCAGCATTTT
TRBV19	TRBD1	NA	TRBJ1-5	CATRGQGYSNQPQHF	TGTGCCACACGGGGACAGGGGTATAGCAATCAGCCCCAGCATTTT
TRBV27	NA	few	TRBJ1-2	CASSLKGLGYTF	TGTGCCAGCAGTTTAAAGGGCCTCGGCTACACCTTC
TRBV7-9	TRBD1	many	TRBJ1-1	CASSSFSGTAEAFF	TGTGCCAGCAGCTCATTTTCCGGGACAGCAGAAGCTTTCTTT
TRBV19	NA	NA	TRBJ2-3	CASEGIADTQYF	TGTGCCAGCGAGGGAATTGCAGATACGCAGTATTTT
TRBV5-5	TRBD2	few	TRBJ2-1	CASSWGLAGGPGYNEQFF	TGTGCCAGCAGCTGGGGGCTAGCGGGAGGGCCCGGCTACAATGAGCAGTTCTTC
TRBV12-3/TRBV12-4	TRBD1	NA	TRBJ1-1	CASSSWGQGSTEAFF	TGTGCCAGCAGTTCTTGGGGACAGGGATCCACTGAAGCTTTCTTT
TRBV11-2	NA	few	TRBJ2-2	CASSLYGTGLTGELFF	TGTGCCAGCAGCTTATACGGTACAGGGTTGACCGGGGAGCTGTTTTTT
TRBV7-2	NA	many	TRBJ2-3	CASSPDWALYGSDTQYF	TGTGCCAGCAGCCCGGATTGGGCGTTGTACGGATCAGATACGCAGTATTTT
TRBV12-5	NA	NA	TRBJ1-2	CASGLVGGYGYTF	TGTGCTAGTGGTTTGGTAGGCGGCTATGGCTACACCTTC
TRBV6-2/TRBV6-3	TRBD2	few	TRBJ2-3	CASRIAGGADTQYF	TGTGCCAGCAGGATAGCGGGAGGGGCAGATACGCAGTATTTT
TRBV7-2	NA	many	TRBJ1-3	CASSVQGTAGNTIYF	TGTGCCAGCAGCGTTCAGGGGACGGCTGGAAACACCATATATTTT
TRBV7-2	NA	many	TRBJ2-3	CASSLRADTQYF	TGTGCCAGCAGCTTACGTGCAGATACGCAGTATTTT
TRBV24-1	TRBD1	NA	TRBJ2-3	CATSDTSTGGDTQYF	TGTGCCACCAGTGACACGTCGACAGGGGGGGATACGCAGTATTTT
TRBV6-2/TRBV6-3	NA	NA	TRBJ2-2	CASSSREYGELFF	TGTGCCAGCAGTAGTCGGGAGTACGGGGAGCTGTTTTTT
TRBV12-3/TRBV12-4	NA	few	TRBJ1-2	CASSFDRYGYTF	TGTGCCAGCAGTTTTGATCGCTATGGCTACACCTTC
TRBV7-8	TRBD1	NA	TRBJ1-4	CASSRTGIGEKLFF	TGTGCCAGCAGCCGGACAGGGATTGGTGAAAAACTGTTTTTT
TRBV6-1	NA	many	TRBJ1-1	CASRTPRGLNTEAFF	TGTGCCAGCAGGACCCCCAGGGGACTGAACACTGAAGCTTTCTTT
TRBV7-2	NA	NA	TRBJ2-7	CASSLQPRGPEEQYF	TGTGCCAGCAGCTTGCAACCTCGGGGACCCGAAGAGCAGTACTTC
TRBV27	NA	NA	TRBJ1-2	CASTIRGDYGYTF	TGTGCCAGCACCATCCGGGGGGACTATGGCTACACCTTC
TRBV25-1	TRBD2	NA	TRBJ2-1	CASSEGLAASSYNEQFF	TGTGCCAGCAGTGAAGGGCTAGCGGCGAGCTCCTACAATGAGCAGTTCTTC
TRBV5-1	NA	NA	TRBJ2-7	CASSYGASSYEQYF	TGCGCCAGCAGCTACGGGGCTAGCTCCTACGAGCAGTACTTC
TRBV7-2	NA	few	TRBJ2-1	CASSLANNNEQFF	TGTGCCAGCAGCTTAGCCAATAATAATGAGCAGTTCTTC
TRBV7-2	NA	NA	TRBJ2-2	CASRRGHVAGELFF	TGTGCCAGCCGACGGGGCCACGTAGCCGGGGAGCTGTTTTTT
TRBV10-3	NA	NA	TRBJ1-2	CAITESFSTPYGYTF	TGTGCCATCACCGAGAGTTTTTCTACCCCCTATGGCTACACCTTC
TRBV12-3/TRBV12-4	NA	NA	TRBJ2-7	CASSLDRPKASYEQYF	TGTGCCAGCAGTTTAGACCGACCCAAAGCCTCCTACGAGCAGTACTTC
TRBV7-2	TRBD2	NA	TRBJ2-1	CASTSGTSGYNEQFF	TGTGCCAGCACCTCAGGGACTAGCGGTTACAATGAGCAGTTCTTC
TRBV7-9	NA	few	TRBJ2-6	CASSLGVPGDPNRGNVLTF	TGTGCCAGCAGCTTAGGTGTTCCGGGGGATCCGAATCGAGGCAACGTCCTGACTTTC
TRBV10-3	TRBD1	few	TRBJ1-1	CASRPGQGDTEAFF	TGTGCCAGCCGACCGGGACAGGGGGACACTGAAGCTTTCTTT
TRBV5-4	NA	NA	TRBJ2-1	CASRPQLAGHNEQFF	TGTGCCAGCAGACCACAACTCGCGGGCCACAATGAGCAGTTCTTC
TRBV28	NA	once	TRBJ1-2	CASSSQPVYGYTF	TGTGCCAGCAGTTCGCAACCTGTCTATGGCTACACCTTC
TRBV6-2/TRBV6-3	NA	NA	TRBJ2-5	CASSTVYGETQYF	TGTGCCAGCAGTACCGTATACGGAGAGACCCAGTACTTC
TRBV4-2	NA	few	TRBJ2-1	CASSQHPLSGSYNEQFF	TGTGCCAGCAGCCAACACCCCCTTAGCGGCTCCTACAATGAGCAGTTCTTC
TRBV11-2	NA	few	TRBJ2-3	CASSLRLTTDTQYF	TGTGCCAGCAGCCTTCGACTCACCACAGATACGCAGTATTTT
TRBV6-2/TRBV6-3	NA	few	TRBJ1-2	CASSYVGGYTF	TGTGCCAGCAGTTATGTCGGGGGCTACACCTTC
TRBV20-1	NA	few	TRBJ2-1	CSARDRRFGFF	TGCAGTGCTAGAGATCGGAGGTTTGGGTTCTTC
TRBV6-6	TRBD2	NA	TRBJ2-5	CASSPPFGLAGALETQYF	TGTGCCAGCAGTCCCCCCTTCGGACTAGCGGGAGCGCTAGAGACCCAGTACTTC
TRBV7-2	TRBD1	many	TRBJ1-6	CASSSDRAERSPLHF	TGTGCCAGCAGCTCTGACAGGGCGGAACGCTCACCCCTCCACTTT